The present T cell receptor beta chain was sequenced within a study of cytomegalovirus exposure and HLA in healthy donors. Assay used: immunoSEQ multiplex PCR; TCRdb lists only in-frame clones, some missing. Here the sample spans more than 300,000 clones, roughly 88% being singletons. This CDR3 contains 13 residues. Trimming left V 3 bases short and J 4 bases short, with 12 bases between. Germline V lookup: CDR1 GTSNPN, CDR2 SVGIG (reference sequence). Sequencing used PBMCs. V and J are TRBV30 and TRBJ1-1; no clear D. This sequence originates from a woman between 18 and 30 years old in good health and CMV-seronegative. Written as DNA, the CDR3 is TGTGCCTGGAGCGAGGGCCTCGGCACTGAAGCTTTCTTT. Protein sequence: CAWSEGLGTEAFF. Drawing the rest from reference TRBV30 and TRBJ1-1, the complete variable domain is SQTIHQWPATLVQPVGSPLSLECTVEGTSNPNLYWYRQAAGRGLQLLFYSVGIGQISSEVPQNLSASRPQDRQFILSSKKLLLSDSGFYLCAWSEGLGTEAFFGQGTRLTVV.